This T cell receptor (beta chain) was sequenced in a study of blood T cell dynamics during melanoma immunotherapy. This table comes from immunoSEQ multiplex PCR, and its TCRdb copy is limited to in-frame clones, with some not included. In the table there are 15,000 or so clones, about 81% of which are singletons. Time point defined: pre-treatment baseline. Blood was drawn before treatment and at week 3 after checkpoint blockade. Disease control meant complete response, partial response or stable disease at 12 weeks. The CDR3 contains 17 residues. Germline lookup yields CDR1 SGDLS and CDR2 YYNGEE. V was cut by 0 bases and J by 5 bases, with 20 bases left in between. Concerning this clone itself: The antigen is unknown.

Notes on the study in general: It remained unknown if the driving T cell clones were melanoma-specific.

The chain joins TRBV9 to TRBJ1-2, with unresolved D. The material sequenced was blood, taken from a patient treated with checkpoint blockade. The clonotype was recovered from a human donor with melanoma. CDR3 residues: CASSVGPGNEVNYGYTF. The DNA of the CDR3 is TGTGCCAGCAGCGTAGGCCCGGGAAACGAAGTAAATTATGGCTACACCTTC.